One sample yielded the 20 T cell receptor beta chains listed below, sequenced in a study of blood T cell repertoires in COVID-19. Using immunoSEQ multiplex PCR, the repertoire was profiled, and TCRdb retains in-frame clones only, with some absent. The repertoire holds about 330,000 clones, roughly 87% seen once, with roughly 1% in the top ten. Sequenced material: PBMCs or T cells enriched from blood (not recorded which). These receptors originate from a young woman who had recovered from COVID-19.

The chain has TRBV4-3 and TRBJ1-6; D is possibly TRBD1 (6 bases). Germline V gene sequence: CDR1 LGHNA, CDR2 YSLEER. Deletions cut 0 bases from V and 10 bases from J, with 10 bases between. This CDR3 comprises 14 residues. CDR3 sequence: CASSQDQGMSPLHF. The CDR3 nucleotides are TGCGCCAGCAGCCAAGATCAGGGGATGTCACCCCTCCACTTT.

The chain links TRBV23-1 to TRBJ1-1; maybe TRBD1 (6 bases). TRBV23-1 is an ORF; its function is uncertain. V was clipped by 7 bases and J by 4 bases, with 22 bases between them. This CDR3 region has 16 residues. CDR3 in DNA: TGCGCCAGCATCCTTAGCGCAGGGGCTTATGGCACTGAAGCTTTCTTT. Translating it yields CASILSAGAYGTEAFF.

This sequence joins TRBV2 and TRBJ2-7, with D perhaps matching TRBD1 (6 bases). Trimming shortened V by 6 bases and J by 7 bases, and 13 bases separated the two germline ends. This CDR3 is 12 amino acids long. Germline V gives CDR1 SNHLY, CDR2 FYNNEI. CDR3 sequence reads: CASSQGTPEQYF. In nucleotides, the CDR3 is TGTGCCAGCAGCCAAGGGACACCGGAGCAGTACTTC.

This clone has a single count. This chain joins TRBV6-4 and TRBJ1-6, with D tentatively TRBD1 (5 bases). V lost 5 bases, J lost 7 bases, and 12 bases lay in between. CDR1 MRHNA and CDR2 SNTAGT come from the germline V gene. CDR3 length: 14 residues. The CDR3 sequence: CASSPGHQNSPLHF. In nucleotides, the CDR3 is TGTGCCAGCAGTCCCGGACATCAAAATTCACCCCTCCACTTT.

The chain has TRBV29-1 and TRBJ1-2; 7 positions agree with TRBD1. The CDR3 consists of 12 residues. The V gene's germline CDR1 is SQVTM and CDR2 ANQGSEA. J was trimmed by 7 bases and V by 8 bases; bases with no gene match: 10. The CDR3 DNA reads as TGCAGCTCTATGATACAGGGGTTTGGCTACACCTTC. This translates into CSSMIQGFGYTF.

The V call is TRBV15, the J call TRBJ1-1, with no clear D. V gave up 0 bases and J gave up 2 bases, with 7 bases separating them. Germline values: CDR1 LNHNV, CDR2 YYDKDF (reference sequence). This CDR3 has 14 residues. CDR3 amino acids: CATSREGGNTEAFF. Written as DNA, the CDR3 is TGTGCCACCAGCAGAGAAGGAGGCAACACTGAAGCTTTCTTT.

The J gene is TRBJ2-5, the V gene TRBV6-5; D is perhaps TRBD2 (5 bases). Trimming shortened V by 6 bases and J by 4 bases, and 12 bases separated the two germline ends. Germline-derived CDR1 and CDR2 are MNHEY and SVGAGI. The CDR3 is 13 amino acids. CDR3 DNA sequence: TGTGCCAGCAGACAACTAGTGCCAGAGACCCAGTACTTC. This codes for CASRQLVPETQYF.

The gene calls are TRBV14 and TRBJ1-2, with D possibly TRBD1 on 5 matching bases. V lost 4 bases and J lost 3, with 18 bases in between. Germline-derived CDR1 and CDR2 are SGHDN and FVKESK. The CDR3 totals 16 residues. The CDR3 DNA reads as TGTGCCAGCAGCCCGCGCCCAGGGTCCGACCACTATGGCTACACCTTC. Protein sequence: CASSPRPGSDHYGYTF.

This chain joins TRBV7-9 and TRBJ1-1; no definite D call. The germline gives CDR1 SEHNR, CDR2 FQNEAQ (reference sequence). The CDR3 runs 15 residues. Trimming stripped 2 bases from V and 4 bases from J, with 14 bases between. The CDR3, as DNA: TGTGCCAGCAGCTTATCTAGAGAGGGAGGCACTGAAGCTTTCTTT. Its translation: CASSLSREGGTEAFF.

V and J are TRBV13 and TRBJ2-2, with TRBD1 identical over 8 bases. Trimming took 5 bases from V and 3 from J; bases not matched to a gene: 8. CDR1 and CDR2 (germline): PRHDT, FYEKMQ (reference sequence). The CDR3 is 16 amino acids. CDR3: CASSRFRGRDTGELFF. The CDR3 bases are TGTGCCAGCAGCCGATTCAGGGGGCGAGACACCGGGGAGCTGTTTTTT.

V is TRBV6-4 and J is TRBJ1-6; D unclear. CDR3 size: 15 residues. V lost 4 bases and J 7 bases, leaving 14 bases between the germline ends. Germline V gene sequence: CDR1 MRHNA, CDR2 SNTAGT. The DNA for the CDR3 is TGTGCCAGCAGTGGCCCCTCCGGAGGGAATTCACCCCTCCACTTT. Translating it yields CASSGPSGGNSPLHF.

The CDR3, as DNA: TGTGCCAGCAGCTCCCAATGGGGAGGTAATTCACCCCTCCACTTT. It translates to CASSSQWGGNSPLHF. The chain combines TRBV7-2 with TRBJ1-6; no reliable D call. Trimming left V 4 bases short and J 6 bases short, with 13 bases between. This CDR3 has 15 amino acids. CDR1 and CDR2 from the germline V gene are SGHTA and FQGNSA.

This chain joins TRBV15 and TRBJ2-4; D is perhaps TRBD2 (5 bases). Germline values: CDR1 LNHNV, CDR2 YYDKDF (reference sequence). V shed 0 bases and J shed 6 bases, with 12 bases lying between them. The CDR3 sequence is 15 residues long. The CDR3 spells CATSRDQPGSNIQYF. The CDR3 DNA is TGTGCCACCAGCAGAGATCAACCGGGATCAAACATTCAGTACTTC.

The rearrangement uses TRBV4-1 and TRBJ2-5; D unresolved. V lost 0 bases, J lost 4 bases, and 15 bases lay in between. The CDR3 loop spans 16 amino acids. The germline V gene encodes CDR1 MGHRA and CDR2 YSYEKL. The CDR3 protein is CASSQESWQFLETQYF. Here the CDR3 DNA reads TGCGCCAGCAGCCAAGAATCATGGCAGTTCTTAGAGACCCAGTACTTC.

The V gene is TRBV6-2 or TRBV6-3, the J gene TRBJ2-7, with D uncertain. The CDR3 consists of 14 residues. V was clipped by 5 bases and J by 5 bases, with 16 bases between them. Germline V gene lookup returns CDR1 MNHEY and CDR2 SVGEGT. The CDR3 here is CASSPNRPGNEQYF. In DNA, the CDR3 is TGTGCCAGCAGTCCAAACCGGCCGGGTAACGAGCAGTACTTC.

This sequence joins TRBV7-6 and TRBJ1-2; D is possibly TRBD1 (5 bases). Germline V gene sequence: CDR1 SGHVS, CDR2 FNYEAQ. V lost 5 bases and J 9 bases, leaving 16 bases between the germline ends. This CDR3 region has 13 residues. The CDR3 DNA is TGTGCCAGCAGCCCCCGGGGGGGAGGTAGCTACACCTTC. It translates to CASSPRGGGSYTF.

This chain links TRBV2 with TRBJ1-1; D may be TRBD1 (6 bases). Germline loops: CDR1 SNHLY, CDR2 FYNNEI. The V end lost 11 bases, the J end lost 3 bases, and 16 bases lay between the germline ends. This CDR3 is 13 amino acids long. The CDR3 spells CAANKGGDTEAFF. The CDR3 nucleotides are TGTGCCGCGAATAAGGGGGGGGACACTGAAGCTTTCTTT.

The CDR3 reads CASSLDRGVGKLFF. The DNA for the CDR3 is TGCGCCAGCAGCTTGGACAGGGGGGTTGGAAAACTGTTTTTT. V gene TRBV5-1 combines with J gene TRBJ1-4, with TRBD1 matching over 8 bases. Trimming took 0 bases from V and 10 from J; bases not matched to a gene: 5. This CDR3 has 14 amino acids. Looked up from germline, CDR1 is SGHRS and CDR2 is YFSETQ.

The J gene is TRBJ1-2, the V gene TRBV7-9, with D tentatively TRBD1 (5 bases). The CDR3 contains 15 residues. Trimming removed 0 bases at V and 4 bases at J, with 12 bases between. Looked up from germline, CDR1 is SEHNR and CDR2 is FQNEAQ (reference sequence). The CDR3 coding sequence is TGTGCCAGCAGCTTAGCTACAGGATATCCCTATGGCTACACCTTC. This codes for CASSLATGYPYGYTF.

The gene calls are TRBV15 and TRBJ2-4; TRBD2 matches at 7 bases. CDR1 LNHNV and CDR2 YYDKDF come from the germline V gene (reference sequence). The CDR3 has 15 amino acids. Trimming took 8 bases from V and 0 from J; bases not matched to a gene: 7. The CDR3 DNA is TGTGCCACCGCGGGGGACGTAATAGCCAAAAACATTCAGTACTTC. It encodes CATAGDVIAKNIQYF.